This is a list of T cell receptor beta chains from one sample in a study of T cells in Graves' hyperthyroidism and ophthalmopathy. TCRdb re-called the multiplex PCR reads with MiXCR, one entry per CDR3 protein. Seen here are approximately 330,000 distinct CDR3 sequences, 21% observed once, and the top ten hold around 45%. Sequencing was performed on blood. The receptors here all came from a woman aged 45 to 65 with Graves' hyperthyroidism. Each CDR3 is given with its conserved first and last residue. D genes are given only for firm matches. For some rows the clone size is stated as once, few or many, or as a class when expanded; others skip it.

DNA | CDR3 | size | D | J | V
TGTGCCAGCAGTGACAGTGAACGGGATGGCTACACCTTC | CASSDSERDGYTF | NA | NA | TRBJ1-2 | TRBV2
TGTGCCAGCAGCCCGATTGGGAGCACAGATACGCAGTATTTT | CASSPIGSTDTQYF | few | NA | TRBJ2-3 | TRBV5-8
TGTGCCAGCAGTCGCCCCGTAGAGACCCAGTACTTC | CASSRPVETQYF | many | NA | TRBJ2-5 | TRBV28
TGTGCCAGCAGTTTACGGGCAGCAGGGCCCGTTCAGCCCCAGCATTTT | CASSLRAAGPVQPQHF | many | NA | TRBJ1-5 | TRBV28
TGTGCCAGCAGGGGGGACTATAGCAATCAGCCCCAGCATTTT | CASRGDYSNQPQHF | many | NA | TRBJ1-5 | TRBV6-1
TGTGCCAGCAGTTTCTTGACAGGGAGCGCTAATGAAAAACTGTTTTTT | CASSFLTGSANEKLFF | many | TRBD1 | TRBJ1-4 | TRBV12-3/TRBV12-4
TGCGCCAGCAGCTTGATATTTAGCACAGATACGCAGTATTTT | CASSLIFSTDTQYF | NA | NA | TRBJ2-3 | TRBV5-1
TGTGCCACCAGTGATCCTCTAGCGGGGGGTACGAACACCGGGGAGCTGTTTTTT | CATSDPLAGGTNTGELFF | many | TRBD2 | TRBJ2-2 | TRBV24-1
TGTGCCAGCAGTCCTTCACGGGCCCACTACGAGCAGTACTTC | CASSPSRAHYEQYF | many | NA | TRBJ2-7 | TRBV12-3/TRBV12-4
TGCAGTGCTCCCCCCCGTCCTGGGATGACCGGGGAGCTGTTTTTT | CSAPPRPGMTGELFF | many | NA | TRBJ2-2 | TRBV20-1
TGTGCTAGTGGTTTGGTACCGGGGATCTCACCCCTCCACTTT | CASGLVPGISPLHF | once | NA | TRBJ1-6 | TRBV12-5
TGTGCCACCAGTGACCTCCCGGAGGCGGGAGTGAGGGATGAGCAGTTCTTC | CATSDLPEAGVRDEQFF | many | TRBD2 | TRBJ2-1 | TRBV24-1
TGTGCCAGTAGTACGGGACTGGCCTACGAGCAGTACTTC | CASSTGLAYEQYF | NA | NA | TRBJ2-7 | TRBV19
TGCGCCAGCAGGGAGACTAGCGGCCCTGAGCAGTTCTTC | CASRETSGPEQFF | many | TRBD2 | TRBJ2-1 | TRBV5-1
TGTGCCAGCAGTCCTTGGACAGGGGAAAACACCGGGGAGCTGTTTTTT | CASSPWTGENTGELFF | few | TRBD1 | TRBJ2-2 | TRBV2
TGCAGTGCTAAAGACAGGGTACCCTACGAGCAGTACTTC | CSAKDRVPYEQYF | many | TRBD1 | TRBJ2-7 | TRBV20-1
TGTGCCAGCAGTTTGGGGCCAGCCTACAATGAGCAGTTCTTC | CASSLGPAYNEQFF | many | NA | TRBJ2-1 | TRBV28
TGTGCCAGCAGTTACTCGAAAGCCGGAAGCTCTGGAAACACCATATATTTT | CASSYSKAGSSGNTIYF | many | NA | TRBJ1-3 | TRBV6-6
TGTGCCAGCAGCGGGGGACAGTTCTTCTCTGGAAACACCATATATTTT | CASSGGQFFSGNTIYF | NA | TRBD1 | TRBJ1-3 | TRBV5-1
TGTGCCAGCGCGCTGGAGGGTAATGAGCAGTTCTTC | CASALEGNEQFF | many | NA | TRBJ2-1 | TRBV28
TGTGCCAGCAGTTATGCCGGGGGTACGAATGAGCAGTTCTTC | CASSYAGGTNEQFF | few | NA | TRBJ2-1 | TRBV27
TGTGCCAGCAGCTTAGGAGACAGAGAAGATACGCAGTATTTT | CASSLGDREDTQYF | many | NA | TRBJ2-3 | TRBV7-8